The T cell receptor (beta chain) described here comes from a study of T cells in Graves' hyperthyroidism and ophthalmopathy (dated by TCRdb to about 2019). Context from the whole study: Peripheral blood was collected at initial diagnosis, before any treatment. TCR V-J signatures able to tell the groups apart were searched for in a discovery cohort of more than 90 patients, of whom under 45 had Graves' ophthalmopathy and 55 to 65 had stable Graves' hyperthyroidism. Prospective prediction of ophthalmopathy was tested in an independent validation cohort of approximately 19 hyperthyroidism patients and 15 to 17 patients who later progressed to ophthalmopathy. The approximately 100 discovery patients were divided at random into training and test sets in a 7:3 ratio. Thyroid tissue and blood T-cell repertoires from more than 5 Graves' hyperthyroidism patients were also compared in the study. After blood sampling, hyperthyroidism patients were treated with methimazole at a starting dose of 30 mg daily, and ophthalmopathy patients were treated with high-dose intravenous methylprednisolone. According to the paper, TCR Vbeta CDR3 sequencing was carried out on 135 peripheral blood samples, which came from approximately 43 ophthalmopathy, some 73 hyperthyroidism and some 17 progressor patients. Beyond this particular receptor, the publication reports: Sample size was not statistically predetermined, and blinding of investigators to group allocation was not performed. During validation, the model predicted progression to ophthalmopathy a median of approximately 7 months ahead of onset, with around 71% sensitivity and 72% to 85% specificity. Most expanded thyroid clonotypes (frequency above 0.001) were also found in blood, which suggests that blood repertoires may mirror thyroid immune responses. Ophthalmopathy was separated from stable hyperthyroidism by a 13 V-J signature model, with just over 85% sensitivity and around 81% specificity obtained in cross-validation and 80%/75% obtained in testing.

Hyperthyroidism patients were newly diagnosed, with disease duration under 2 months, and aged 18 to 65 years. Patients with uncontrolled infections, other autoimmune diseases, pregnancy or lactation were excluded. Diagnoses were based on clinical symptoms, serum thyroxine and TRAb, thyroid ultrasound and orbital computed tomography. For progressor patients, blood was drawn at the first diagnosis of hyperthyroidism, before any ophthalmopathy symptoms had appeared. PBMCs were isolated from more than 9 ml of fresh peripheral blood by Ficoll-Paque density gradient centrifugation. Progressor patients were first diagnosed with Graves' hyperthyroidism and then developed ophthalmopathy during follow-up. Total RNA was extracted using Trizol reagent, and RNA quality was assessed on an Agilent 2100 Bioanalyzer. The TCR beta CDR3 regions were amplified from the RNA transcripts. For the first round of RT-PCR on the TCR CDR3, the HTBI primer set was used together with the Qiagen OneStep RT-PCR kit. The libraries were constructed in a second round of multiplex PCR and then size-selected and purified. Sequencing of the libraries was done on an Illumina HiSeq2000 using paired-end 100 bp reads. The authors' analysis ran thus. SOAPnuke was used to process the raw data, removing reads that contained adapters or uncalled bases, had a mean Phred below 15, or lacked an exact match to the constant primer or identifier. High-quality paired reads were merged using COPE v1.2.5, and each unique nucleotide sequence was defined as a clonotype. MiTCR v1.1 was used to align the clonotypes against IMGT TRBV, TRBD and TRBJ reference segments. Analysis was restricted to V-J combinations with a frequency above 0.0001, which covered over 98% of repertoires. The TCS score was defined as the ratio of F50 (clonal expansion) to E x V (chaos), calculated using BLOSUM62-based TCRdist between CDR3 peptides within each V-J. Welch's t-statistics and random forest reduced roughly 540 V-J features to roughly 13, which were used in a naive Bayes classifier (R e1071). The raw public data were reprocessed by TCRdb itself: fastp quality trimming at Q25, MiXCR clonotype calling, in-frame beta chains only. Rows matching on CDR3 protein sequence are summarized as one entry with the most common DNA and genes. TCRdb assigned the V and J calls; the authors' analysis was not used. The sample includes roughly 170,000 distinct CDR3 sequences, with 9.4% observed a single time. Of the sample, about 20% is held by the ten largest clones.

This clonotype was counted ten times or more. Its recognized antigen is unknown. Base quality data are lacking; no much larger clone is found one base away. The germline V gene (reference sequence) sets CDR1 to LNHNV and CDR2 to YYDKDF. The CDR3 contains 14 residues, cysteine and phenylalanine counted. Only the CDR3 DNA is retained, 42 bases long and in frame from the first base. The junction shows trimming of 0 bases on V and 0 bases on J, plus 6 bases between the germline ends. The receptor's source is a young woman with Graves' hyperthyroidism that later progressed to Graves' ophthalmopathy. The sequenced sample consisted of blood. Recombination connected TRBV15 to TRBJ2-7; the D gene remains uncertain. The DNA sequence is TGTGCCACCAGCAGAGATCACTACTCCTACGAGCAGTACTTC. It translates as CATSRDHYSYEQYF.